One TCR beta chain is described in this entry. One end of the junction does not line up with germline, which may come from a read error. These data belong to a study of OX40 agonist ivuxolimab in advanced cancers. Germline loops: CDR1 PRHDT, CDR2 FYEKMQ (reference sequence). The CDR3 totals 12 residues. Libraries were prepared by immunoSEQ multiplex PCR; TCRdb keeps only in-frame clonotypes and omits some of them. The sample contains roughly 29,000 clones, less than 90% of which appear only once. This TCR was recovered from an adult with an advanced solid tumor such as melanoma, head and neck, liver or kidney cancer. The sequencing here drew on CD4+ or CD8+ T cells sorted from blood, taken in a trial of the OX40 agonist ivuxolimab. The V call is TRBV13, the J call TRBJ2-1; D possibly corresponds to TRBD1 (5 bases). CDR3: CASSSPLGARIF. Written as DNA, the CDR3 is TGTGCCAGCAGCTCGCCCCTAGGGGCCCGGATCTTC. Supplemented by reference TRBV13 and TRBJ2-1, the full variable domain reads AAGVIQSPRHLIKEKRETATLKCYPIPRHDTVYWYQQGPGQDPQFLISFYEKMQSDKGSIPDRFSAQQFSDYHSELNMSSLELGDSALYFCASSSPLGARIFGPGTRLTVL.